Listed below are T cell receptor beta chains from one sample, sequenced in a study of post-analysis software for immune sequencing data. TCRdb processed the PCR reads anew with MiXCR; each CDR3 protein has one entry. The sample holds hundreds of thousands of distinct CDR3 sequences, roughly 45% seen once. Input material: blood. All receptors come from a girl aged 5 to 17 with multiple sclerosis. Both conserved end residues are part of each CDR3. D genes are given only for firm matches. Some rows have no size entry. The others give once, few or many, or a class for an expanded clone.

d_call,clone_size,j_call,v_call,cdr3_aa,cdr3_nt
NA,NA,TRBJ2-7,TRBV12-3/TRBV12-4,CASRPTTADEQYF,TGTGCCAGCAGGCCGACTACCGCCGACGAGCAGTACTTC
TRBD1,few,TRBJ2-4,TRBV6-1,CASSGQGRASENIQYF,TGTGCCAGCAGTGGACAGGGTCGGGCTTCCGAAAACATTCAGTACTTC
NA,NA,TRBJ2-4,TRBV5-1,CASSLMDGENIQYF,TGCGCCAGCAGCTTAATGGACGGAGAAAACATTCAGTACTTC
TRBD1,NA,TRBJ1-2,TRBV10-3,CAISERDRGKGYTF,TGTGCCATCAGTGAGAGAGACAGGGGAAAGGGCTACACCTTC
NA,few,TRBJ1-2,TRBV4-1,CASSLEIGSNYGYTF,TGCGCCAGCAGCCTTGAAATTGGCTCTAACTATGGCTACACCTTC
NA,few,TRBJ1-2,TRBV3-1,CASSSAGGGYTF,TGTGCCAGCAGCAGCGCGGGTGGAGGCTACACCTTC
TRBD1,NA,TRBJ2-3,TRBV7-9,CATNKGAKDTQYF,TGTGCCACCAACAAGGGGGCCAAAGATACGCAGTATTTT
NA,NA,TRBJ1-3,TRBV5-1,CASSPGPATNTIYF,TGCGCCAGCAGCCCAGGCCCAGCGACTAACACCATATATTTT
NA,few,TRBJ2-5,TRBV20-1,CSARSVIPQETQYF,TGCAGTGCTAGATCCGTGATACCCCAAGAGACCCAGTACTTC
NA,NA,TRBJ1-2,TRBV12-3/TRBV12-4,CASSNGDRLYGYTF,TGTGCCAGCAGTAACGGCGACAGGCTCTATGGCTACACCTTC
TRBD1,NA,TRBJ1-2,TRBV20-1,CSALPRDRVYYGYTF,TGCAGTGCTCTCCCACGGGACAGGGTCTACTATGGCTACACCTTC
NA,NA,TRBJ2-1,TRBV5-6,CASSFRGSRHNEQFF,TGTGCCAGCAGCTTTCGCGGGTCTCGTCACAATGAGCAGTTCTTC
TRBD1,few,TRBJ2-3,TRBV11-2,CASSLTGARDTQYF,TGTGCCAGCAGCTTAACAGGGGCTAGAGATACGCAGTATTTT
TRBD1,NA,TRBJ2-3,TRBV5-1,CASSLKQGSTDTQYF,TGCGCCAGCAGCTTGAAACAGGGGAGCACAGATACGCAGTATTTT
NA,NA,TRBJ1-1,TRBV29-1,CSVRPRVSVTEAFF,TGCAGCGTTCGTCCCAGGGTATCGGTCACTGAAGCTTTCTTT
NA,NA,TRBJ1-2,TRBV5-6,CASNDWGYGYTF,TGTGCCAGTAATGACTGGGGCTATGGCTACACCTTC
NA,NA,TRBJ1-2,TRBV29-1,CNVGWDNNYGYTF,TGCAACGTTGGATGGGACAACAACTATGGCTACACCTTC
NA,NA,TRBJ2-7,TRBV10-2,CASSGQASSYEQYF,TGCGCCAGCAGTGGACAGGCGAGCTCCTACGAGCAGTACTTC
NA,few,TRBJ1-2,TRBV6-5,CASSYSEVVGRYGYTF,TGTGCCAGCAGTTACTCGGAGGTGGTTGGTCGCTATGGCTACACCTTC
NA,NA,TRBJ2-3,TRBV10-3,CAISDASYTDTQYF,TGTGCCATCAGTGACGCCAGCTACACAGATACGCAGTATTTT
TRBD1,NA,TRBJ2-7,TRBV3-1,CASSRGQGGAPNPREQYF,TGTGCCAGCAGCCGGGGACAGGGAGGAGCCCCAAACCCTCGCGAGCAGTACTTC
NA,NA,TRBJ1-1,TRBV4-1,CASSPLMEKGAFF,TGCGCCAGCAGCCCTCTAATGGAGAAGGGAGCTTTCTTT
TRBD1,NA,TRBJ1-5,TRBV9,CASSPWDSFGDQPQHF,TGTGCCAGCAGCCCATGGGACAGTTTCGGAGATCAGCCCCAGCATTTT
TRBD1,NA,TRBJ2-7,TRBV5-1,CASSGTTGVPSHEQYF,TGCGCCAGCAGCGGAACCACAGGGGTCCCTTCGCACGAGCAGTACTTC
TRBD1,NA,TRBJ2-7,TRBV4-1,CASSQYLTGGYEQYF,TGCGCCAGCAGCCAATACCTGACAGGGGGCTACGAGCAGTACTTC
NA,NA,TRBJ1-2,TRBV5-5,CASSLITGPNCGYTF,TGTGCCAGCAGCTTGATAACTGGCCCAAACTGTGGCTACACCTTC
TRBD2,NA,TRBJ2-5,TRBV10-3,CAISESAGGGGETQYF,TGTGCCATCAGTGAGTCCGCGGGAGGGGGAGGAGAGACCCAGTACTTC
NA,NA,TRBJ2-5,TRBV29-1,CSVVGGVGLEGTQYF,TGCAGCGTCGTAGGCGGGGTAGGACTCGAAGGGACCCAGTACTTC
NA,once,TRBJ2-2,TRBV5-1,CASSYRGAQNTGELFF,TGCGCCAGCAGTTATAGGGGGGCGCAAAACACCGGGGAGCTGTTTTTT
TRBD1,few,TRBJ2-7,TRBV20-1,CSAKDRGRLLGEQYF,TGCAGTGCTAAGGACAGGGGGCGCTTATTGGGCGAGCAGTACTTC
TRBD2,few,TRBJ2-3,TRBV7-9,CASSSGLAGARSTDTQYF,TGTGCCAGCAGCTCGGGACTAGCGGGAGCACGTAGCACAGATACGCAGTATTTT
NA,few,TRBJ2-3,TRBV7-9,CASSRRGQAGTDTQYF,TGTGCCAGCAGCCGGCGAGGGCAGGCGGGCACAGATACGCAGTATTTT
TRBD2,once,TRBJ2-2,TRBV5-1,CASSDLLADLTGELFF,TGCGCCAGCAGCGACCTACTAGCGGACCTAACCGGGGAGCTGTTTTTT
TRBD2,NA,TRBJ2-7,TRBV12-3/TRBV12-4,CASSRGLVGEQYF,TGTGCCAGCAGCCGGGGACTAGTTGGCGAGCAGTACTTC
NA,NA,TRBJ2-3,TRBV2,CASSDSGPDTQYF,TGTGCCAGCAGCGATTCCGGCCCAGATACGCAGTATTTT
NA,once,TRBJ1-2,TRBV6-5,CASSYASSGSYGYTF,TGTGCCAGCAGTTACGCGAGCTCGGGGAGCTATGGCTACACCTTC
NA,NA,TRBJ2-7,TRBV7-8,CAGSLAGTSYEQYF,TGTGCCGGCAGCTTAGCCGGGACCTCCTACGAGCAGTACTTC
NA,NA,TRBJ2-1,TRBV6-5,CASSYSQHPNEQFF,TGTGCCAGCAGTTACTCCCAGCACCCCAATGAGCAGTTCTTC
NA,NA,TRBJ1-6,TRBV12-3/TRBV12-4,CASSPYWGGGLSGSPLHF,TGTGCCAGCAGTCCGTATTGGGGGGGGGGCCTTTCGGGGTCACCCCTCCACTTT
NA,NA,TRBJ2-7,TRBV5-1,CASSFGGALEQYF,TGCGCCAGCAGCTTTGGGGGAGCCCTCGAGCAGTACTTC
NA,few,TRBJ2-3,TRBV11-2,CASSHGGGTQYF,TGTGCCAGCAGCCATGGGGGAGGTACGCAGTATTTT